These T cell receptor beta chains were read from a single sample in a study of cytomegalovirus exposure and HLA in healthy donors. Produced via immunoSEQ multiplex PCR; TCRdb's table is partial and in-frame only. The sample consists of roughly 190,000 clones, over 60% of them appearing once. Sequenced: PBMCs. The source is a woman in her 50s in good health and CMV-seronegative. The CDR3 runs from the conserved cysteine through the conserved F or W. A D gene is named only where the DNA matches it firmly. For some rows the clone size is stated as once, few or many, or as a class when expanded; others skip it.

v_gene	j_gene	abundance	d_gene	CDR3nt	CDR3aa
TRBV10-2	TRBJ1-2	.	.	TGCGCCAGCAGTGAATCGGGGAGGGGCGTAGGCTACACCTTC	CASSESGRGVGYTF
TRBV5-8	TRBJ1-3	.	.	TGTGCCAGCAGCTTCGACCAGGGCTCTGGAAACACCATATATTTT	CASSFDQGSGNTIYF
TRBV27	TRBJ1-4	.	TRBD1	TGTGCCAGCAGTTTGCAGGGGGTTAATGAAAAACTGTTTTTT	CASSLQGVNEKLFF
TRBV18	TRBJ1-5	.	TRBD1	TGTGCCAGCTCACTGGCCGACAGGGATTTTCCCCAGCATTTT	CASSLADRDFPQHF
TRBV6-6	TRBJ2-7	.	TRBD1	TGTGCCAGCAGGGCCGGACAGGGGGGGTCCTCCTACGAGCAGTACTTC	CASRAGQGGSSYEQYF
TRBV6-5	TRBJ2-3	.	.	TGTGCCAGCAGTTACGGAGGGGGCGGGCAGTATTTT	CASSYGGGGQYF
TRBV23-1	TRBJ1-1	.	.	TGCGCCAGCAGTCATGCAGGACGGGGGGACACTGAAGCTTTCTTT	CASSHAGRGDTEAFF
TRBV5-1	TRBJ2-7	.	.	TGCGCCAGCAGCTTGGCGGCGGGGCTCGGCTACGAGCAGTACTTC	CASSLAAGLGYEQYF
TRBV4-3	TRBJ1-2	.	TRBD1	TGCGCCAGCAGCAGCCGGACAGGGGGCCATGGCTACACCTTC	CASSSRTGGHGYTF
TRBV4-1	TRBJ1-5	.	.	TGCGCCAGCAGCTTGGTTCTAGGAAGCAATCAGCCCCAGCATTTT	CASSLVLGSNQPQHF
TRBV27	TRBJ2-2	.	TRBD2	TGTGCCAGCAGCCTCTCGGCGGGGGCGAACACCGGGGAGCTGTTTTTT	CASSLSAGANTGELFF
TRBV6-5	TRBJ2-1	.	TRBD1	TGTGCCAGCAGTGACAGGGGATCCAATGAGCAGTTCTTC	CASSDRGSNEQFF
TRBV7-2	TRBJ2-1	few	TRBD1	TGTGCCAGCAGCTTTAACAGGGGCTACAATGAGCAGTTCTTC	CASSFNRGYNEQFF
TRBV6-6	TRBJ2-7	.	TRBD2	TGTGCCAGCCAGGGACTAGCGGGGTACGAGCAGTACTTC	CASQGLAGYEQYF
TRBV18	TRBJ2-7	.	TRBD2	TGTGCCAGCTCAGGCAGGACTAGCGCCAGCGAGCAGTACTTC	CASSGRTSASEQYF
TRBV5-1	TRBJ2-7	.	TRBD2	TGCGCCAGCAGCTCAGGAGTTAGCGGGGCCTCCTACGAGCAGTACTTC	CASSSGVSGASYEQYF
TRBV6-5	TRBJ2-2	few	.	TGTGCCAGTCTACAGGTGCCCAGCACCGGGGAGCTGTTTTTT	CASLQVPSTGELFF
TRBV6-5	TRBJ1-5	.	TRBD1	TGTGCCAGCAGTTACTCGTGGACAGGCAGCAATCAGCCCCAGCATTTT	CASSYSWTGSNQPQHF
TRBV4-2	TRBJ2-7	.	.	TGTGCCAGCAGCCAAGAGAGTGCCAGGGGGGACTCCTACGAGCAGTACTTC	CASSQESARGDSYEQYF
TRBV6-4	TRBJ2-2	.	.	TGTGCCAGCAGTCCTGACGCGGCCGGGGAGCTGTTTTTT	CASSPDAAGELFF
TRBV15	TRBJ1-2	once	.	TGTGCCACCAGCAGAGATCAGGGCAGTTGGAACTATGGCTACACCTTC	CATSRDQGSWNYGYTF
TRBV5-1	TRBJ2-3	.	.	TGCGCCAGCAGCTTGGGAGGGGGAATGACAGATACGCAGTATTTT	CASSLGGGMTDTQYF
TRBV28	TRBJ2-3	few	.	TGTGCCAGCCTCCCCCGGAGGGGCGCAGATACGCAGTATTTT	CASLPRRGADTQYF
TRBV25-1	TRBJ2-7	.	TRBD2	TGTGCCAGCAGTGAAAACCCCGGACTAGCCGTCGGCGAGCAGTACTTC	CASSENPGLAVGEQYF
TRBV18	TRBJ2-3	.	TRBD2	TGTGCCAGCTCACCCCGGACTAGCGGGGGGCCCATAAGAAGCACAGATACGCAGTATTTT	CASSPRTSGGPIRSTDTQYF
TRBV5-1	TRBJ2-3	.	TRBD2	TGCGCCAGCTATGGTAGCGGGGGTCGGAGAGATACGCAGTATTTT	CASYGSGGRRDTQYF
TRBV5-1	TRBJ2-3	.	.	TGCGCCAGCAGCCCCCCAATAGCAGATACGCAGTATTTT	CASSPPIADTQYF
TRBV12-2	TRBJ1-1	.	.	TGTGCAAGTCGCTTAGCTCTGGGGCAGGGGCAGTTGGATCCGATCACTGAAGCTTTCTTT	CASRLALGQGQLDPITEAFF
TRBV28	TRBJ2-1	.	TRBD1	TGTGCCAGCAGTCCAACCAGACAGGGTGCCTACAATGAGCAGTTCTTC	CASSPTRQGAYNEQFF
TRBV7-5	TRBJ1-6	.	.	TGTGCCAGAAGCTTAAAATCCAGGGGAAGTGATTCACCCCTCCACTTT	CARSLKSRGSDSPLHF
TRBV7-9	TRBJ1-1	.	.	TGTGCCAGCAGCTTAGCTTGGGCGGGGGAAGCTTTCTTT	CASSLAWAGEAFF
TRBV4-1	TRBJ1-5	.	.	TGCGCCAGCAGCCAGGAGACGAGATCCTCTAGCAATCAGCCCCAGCATTTT	CASSQETRSSSNQPQHF
TRBV7-9	TRBJ1-6	.	.	TGTGCCAGCAGCTCTATGGGAGGGGTATCCCCCCTCCACTTT	CASSSMGGVSPLHF
TRBV6-5	TRBJ1-3	.	TRBD1	TGTGCCAGCAGGCCGACAGGGGGTGAAGTTTGGCATTTT	CASRPTGGEVWHF
TRBV11-2	TRBJ2-1	.	.	TGTGCCAGCAGCTTAGCGATAATTCCGGGACTCCACTGGGGGAATGAGCAGTTCTTC	CASSLAIIPGLHWGNEQFF
TRBV5-1	TRBJ2-7	.	TRBD2	TGCGCCAGCCACCCGACTAGCGGGGGCTCCTACGAGCAGTACTTC	CASHPTSGGSYEQYF
TRBV6-5	TRBJ2-3	.	.	TGTGCCAGCAGAGAGGGGGGGGGCACAGATACGCAGTATTTT	CASREGGGTDTQYF
TRBV7-3	TRBJ2-4	.	.	TGTGCCAGCAGCTTATTTTCTCGCAGGGGAGTTGAAAACATTCAGTACTTC	CASSLFSRRGVENIQYF
TRBV4-2	TRBJ2-1	.	TRBD2	TGTGCCAGCAGCCAAAAAGCGGGGGAGACCTACAATGAGCAGTTCTTC	CASSQKAGETYNEQFF
TRBV7-2	TRBJ2-5	.	.	TGTGCCAGCAGCTCCCCCCGGTCGGGGTCTGGGGAGACCCAGTACTTC	CASSSPRSGSGETQYF
TRBV21-1	TRBJ2-5	.	.	TGTGCCAGAGGACTAGCGGGGGTCGCCCAGTACTTC	CARGLAGVAQYF
TRBV7-2	TRBJ2-2	few	TRBD2	TGTGCCAGCAGAGGGACTAGCGGGGCCGGGGAGCTGTTTTTT	CASRGTSGAGELFF
TRBV6-4	TRBJ1-6	.	.	TGTGCCAGCAGTGACAGCTACTATAATTCACCCCTCCACTTT	CASSDSYYNSPLHF
TRBV6-1	TRBJ1-1	few	TRBD1	TGTGCCAGCAGTTTTACCGGGACAGGGGACACTGAAGCTTTCTTT	CASSFTGTGDTEAFF
TRBV21-1	TRBJ2-3	.	.	TGTGCCAGCAGCAAAGTAAGCGCAGGGGGCCGGGGAGATACGCAGTATTTT	CASSKVSAGGRGDTQYF
TRBV9	TRBJ2-3	.	.	TGTGCCAGCAGCGTAGGTCCCGGGAAAATCGCAGATACGCAGTATTTT	CASSVGPGKIADTQYF
TRBV13	TRBJ1-3	.	.	TGTGCCAGCAGCCCCCTGTCTGGAAACACCATATATTTT	CASSPLSGNTIYF
TRBV27	TRBJ2-3	.	TRBD2	TGTGCCAGCATTCCCCGTTTAGGTCTTCCTAGCGGGGGCTTCACAGATACGCAGTATTTT	CASIPRLGLPSGGFTDTQYF
TRBV9	TRBJ2-6	once	TRBD2	TGTGCCAGCAGGGGGGAGGGAACCTCTGGGGCCAACGTCCTGACTTTC	CASRGEGTSGANVLTF
TRBV28	TRBJ2-7	.	.	TGTGCCAGCAGCCCCTTGAACAGCTACGAGCAGTACTTC	CASSPLNSYEQYF
TRBV5-8	TRBJ2-2	.	.	TGTGCCAGCAGCCCTCGGAGATGGTCAGGGGAGCTGTTTTTT	CASSPRRWSGELFF
TRBV7-3	TRBJ2-5	.	.	TGTGCCAGCAGCTTAAATGGTGACAGGTGGGAGACCCAGTACTTC	CASSLNGDRWETQYF
TRBV19	TRBJ1-6	.	TRBD1	TGTGCCAGTAGTACAAAGGGACAGGGGGCGCAAGATTCACCCCTCCACTTT	CASSTKGQGAQDSPLHF
TRBV29-1	TRBJ2-1	.	TRBD2	TGCAGCGCTCCCCAATCTAGCGGGAGCTTATACAATGAGCAGTTCTTC	CSAPQSSGSLYNEQFF
TRBV7-2	TRBJ1-5	.	.	TGTGCCAGCAGCTTAGTGGCAGGGTACAATCAGCCCCAGCATTTT	CASSLVAGYNQPQHF
TRBV19	TRBJ2-1	.	.	TGTGCCAGTAGTAACGTGGGGGCGACCTACAATGAGCAGTTCTTC	CASSNVGATYNEQFF
TRBV7-6	TRBJ2-7	.	.	TGTGCCAGCAGCTTGTCGGGTCGCCATACCTCCTACGAGCAGTACTTC	CASSLSGRHTSYEQYF
TRBV19	TRBJ1-6	.	.	TGTGCCAGTCGAGGTCCCACTTATAATTCACCCCTCCACTTT	CASRGPTYNSPLHF
TRBV7-9	TRBJ1-3	.	.	TGTGCCAGCACCCAGAGGACAGTCGTATACTCTGGAAACACCATATATTTT	CASTQRTVVYSGNTIYF
TRBV7-8	TRBJ2-7	.	TRBD2	TGTGCCAGCAGCTCCCGGACTAGCGGGAGGGCCTACGAGCAGTACTTC	CASSSRTSGRAYEQYF